One and the same sample provided the 29 T cell receptor beta chains below, sequenced in a study of cytomegalovirus exposure and HLA in healthy donors (dated by TCRdb to the late 2010s). The receptor library was made with the immunoSEQ multiplex PCR assay. The multiplex PCR relied on a mix of 60 forward primers for TCR Vbeta segments and 13 reverse primers for TCR Jbeta segments. The table comes from immuneACCESS by way of TCRdb, which keeps in-frame sequences with V and J called. Part of the clones is missing from these tables; in studies checked, under half for an unresolved V gene and the rest for unknown reasons. The sample data list about 170,000 clones, and 60% to 80% of these were observed just once. The ten most abundant clones make up about 3.4% of the sample. The sequenced sample consisted of PBMCs. The source is a female donor in good health and CMV-seronegative.

This clone was observed a single time. The chain uses TRBV7-9 and TRBJ1-1, with TRBD1 identical over 8 bases. The length of the CDR3 is 15 residues. Germline V gene data show CDR1 as SEHNR and CDR2 as FQNEAQ (reference sequence). Losses at the gene ends were 3 bases for V and 3 bases for J; bases not matched to a gene: 6. The CDR3 DNA reads TGTGCCAGCAGCTTTTATCAGGGGGCAGACACTGAAGCTTTCTTT. Its protein product is CASSFYQGADTEAFF.

This chain uses TRBV6-4 with TRBJ2-1; 9 bases are a match to TRBD2. After removal of 6 bases from V and 3 bases from J, the junction contained 6 bases not matched to a gene. Germline CDR1 reads MRHNA; CDR2 reads SNTAGT. The CDR3 totals 15 residues. The CDR3 DNA is TGTGCCAGCAGCCTTAGCGGGAGCGGCTACAATGAGCAGTTCTTC. It codes for CASSLSGSGYNEQFF.

This clone turned up a few times. The V call is TRBV5-6, the J call TRBJ2-3; TRBD2 is a possible D gene (5 bases). Germline CDR1 and CDR2: SGHDT and YYEEEE. Trimming took off 2 bases at V and 5 bases at J, with 12 bases between the two ends. This CDR3 has 14 residues. CDR3 residues: CASSFRLAGDTQYF. CDR3 DNA sequence: TGTGCCAGCAGCTTTCGCCTAGCTGGAGATACGCAGTATTTT.

This chain connects TRBV18 to TRBJ1-1; 9 positions match TRBD1. V lost 6 bases to trimming and J lost 7 bases; unmatched junction nucleotides: 6. This CDR3 comprises 13 residues. The germline gives CDR1 KGHSH, CDR2 LQKENI. The CDR3 loop reads CASSHKTGGEAFF. CDR3 coding DNA: TGTGCCAGCTCGCACAAGACAGGGGGTGAAGCTTTCTTT.

The chain recombines TRBV12-2 with TRBJ1-5; the table's D call, TRBD1, has no DNA check behind it. TRBV12-2 is labeled a pseudogene. The CDR3 is made up of 15 amino acids. CDR3 nucleotide sequence: TGTGCAAGTCGCTCGGACAGGGATGAAGGTCAGCCCCAGCATTTT. Protein sequence: CASRSDRDEGQPQHF.

The chain is built from TRBV7-6 and TRBJ1-1, with 10 bases fitting TRBD1. V lost 4 bases, J lost 4 bases, and 3 bases stayed unmatched. The CDR3 sequence is 14 residues long. Per germline, CDR1 SGHVS and CDR2 FNYEAQ. CDR3 DNA: TGTGCCAGCAGCTCCCGGACAGGGGGCACTGAAGCTTTCTTT. Its protein product is CASSSRTGGTEAFF.

In this sample, this clone turned up once. The rearrangement links TRBV29-1 to TRBJ1-4; D is possibly TRBD1 (5 bases). V was shortened by 6 bases and J by 1 base, with 15 bases between the two germline ends. Germline-derived CDR1 and CDR2 are SQVTM and ANQGSEA. The CDR3 totals 15 residues. The CDR3 DNA reads TGCAGCGTGGGGGAGGGAGGGCGAACTAATGAAAAACTGTTTTTT. Protein sequence: CSVGEGGRTNEKLFF.

This chain joins TRBV7-9 and TRBJ2-5; 13 bases align to TRBD2. V lost 4 bases and J lost 5; bases outside the gene matches: 7. The CDR3 is 16 amino acids. Germline lookup yields CDR1 SEHNR and CDR2 FQNEAQ (reference sequence). CDR3 bases: TGTGCCAGCAGCTCAACGACTAGCGGGGGGATCGAGACCCAGTACTTC. Protein sequence: CASSSTTSGGIETQYF. The whole variable domain, filled in from reference TRBV7-9 and TRBJ2-5, reads DTGVSQNPRHKITKRGQNVTFRCDPISEHNRLYWYRQTLGQGPEFLTYFQNEAQLEKSRLLSDRFSAERPKGSFSTLEIQRTEQGDSAMYLCASSSTTSGGIETQYFGPGTRLLVL.

V usage is TRBV29-1 and J usage is TRBJ2-7; D may be TRBD1 (6 bases). The CDR3 has 14 amino acids. V lost 3 bases, J lost 3 bases, and 15 bases lay in between. In germline, CDR1 is SQVTM, CDR2 ANQGSEA. The CDR3 bases are TGCAGCGTTGACACCCAGGGGATCGTCTACGAGCAGTACTTC. It codes for CSVDTQGIVYEQYF.

V usage is TRBV5-6 and J usage is TRBJ2-7, with 14 bases aligning to TRBD2. The CDR3 is 15 amino acids. V lost 2 bases, J lost 5 bases, and 3 bases stayed unmatched. The germline CDR1 and CDR2 sequences are SGHDT and YYEEEE. Here the CDR3 DNA reads TGTGCCAGCAGCTTAAGGACTAGCGGGAGGAACGAGCAGTACTTC. It encodes CASSLRTSGRNEQYF.

The V call is TRBV4-1, the J call TRBJ2-1; TRBD2 aligns across 8 bases. Germline V gene data show CDR1 as MGHRA and CDR2 as YSYEKL. CDR3 size: 16 residues. J gave up 4 bases and V 0 bases, and 5 bases lay outside the gene matches. CDR3 bases: TGCGCCAGCAGCCAAGAGCACCTAGCGGGTTACAATGAGCAGTTCTTC. Protein: CASSQEHLAGYNEQFF.

The chain recombines TRBV7-6 with TRBJ1-1; D unclear. The CDR3 consists of 16 residues. In germline, CDR1 is SGHVS, CDR2 FNYEAQ. Trimming pared 1 base from V and 0 bases from J, leaving 12 bases between. In nucleotides, the CDR3 is TGTGCCAGCAGCTTAGAGTCCGCATCGGTGAACACTGAAGCTTTCTTT. Protein: CASSLESASVNTEAFF.

This clone has only a few counts. The gene calls are TRBV7-9 and TRBJ2-3, with a tentative D call TRBD2 (6 bases). The CDR3 contains 15 residues. Germline V CDR1 and CDR2: SEHNR, FQNEAQ (reference sequence). V lost 4 bases to trimming and J lost 7 bases, with 18 bases between them. The CDR3: CASSSRGSLENTQYF. The CDR3 DNA reads TGTGCCAGCAGCTCCCGGGGGTCTCTGGAGAATACGCAGTATTTT.

The gene calls are TRBV6-1 and TRBJ2-4; D gene ambiguous. V was pared by 3 bases and J by 4 bases, with 16 bases between. CDR1 and CDR2 from the germline V gene are MNHNS and SASEGT. The CDR3 covers 16 residues. As DNA, the CDR3 is TGTGCCAGCAGTGAGGAAAACAGTTCCCCTAAAAACATTCAGTACTTC. Translating it yields CASSEENSSPKNIQYF.

V gene TRBV19 combines with J gene TRBJ1-5, with D hard to call. CDR1 is LNHDA and CDR2 is SQIVND in the germline V gene (reference sequence). The CDR3 totals 12 residues. The V end was cut by 8 bases, the J end by 1 base, with 6 bases between. Here the CDR3 reads CASSGSNQPQHF. CDR3 in DNA: TGTGCCAGTTCGGGAAGCAATCAGCCCCAGCATTTT.

The chain recombines TRBV2 with TRBJ2-5, with TRBD2 identical over 13 bases. Germline V gene data show CDR1 as SNHLY and CDR2 as FYNNEI. This CDR3 is 14 amino acids long. Trimming at V came to 11 bases and at J to 5 bases, leaving 8 bases not matched to a gene. CDR3 bases: TGTGCCTCCGATGGGACTAGCGGGACCGAGACCCAGTACTTC. Its protein product is CASDGTSGTETQYF.

The chain is built from TRBV5-4 and TRBJ2-5; 13 nucleotides line up with TRBD2. This CDR3 comprises 17 residues. Unmatched junction bases numbered 8, after V lost 3 bases and J lost 3 bases. Germline V CDR1 and CDR2: SGHNT, YYREEE (reference sequence). The CDR3 region is CASSYGLAGAYEETQYF. As DNA, the CDR3 is TGTGCCAGCAGCTACGGACTAGCGGGGGCGTACGAAGAGACCCAGTACTTC.

The chain carries TRBV4-1 and TRBJ2-1, with TRBD2 matching over 8 bases. J was trimmed by 2 bases and V by 4 bases; bases with no gene match: 4. The CDR3 contains 15 residues. The germline gives CDR1 MGHRA, CDR2 YSYEKL. The DNA of the CDR3 is TGCGCCAGCAGCCCCCGGGAGGGTACCTACAATGAGCAGTTCTTC. It codes for CASSPREGTYNEQFF.

The chain uses TRBV7-9 and TRBJ1-5; 9 bases agree with TRBD1. The germline CDR1 and CDR2 sequences are SEHNR and FQNEAQ (reference sequence). The junction had 9 bases not matched to a gene; V was cut back by 9 bases and J by 0 bases. This CDR3 is 16 amino acids long. CDR3 nucleotide sequence: TGTGCCAGTTCCGGGACAGGGCAATATAGCAATCAGCCCCAGCATTTT. It specifies CASSGTGQYSNQPQHF.

The chain combines TRBV5-1 with TRBJ1-2; D unresolved. The germline gives CDR1 SGHRS, CDR2 YFSETQ. The ends were cut back, 7 bases at V and 4 bases at J, with 17 bases in the middle. The CDR3 covers 14 residues. The CDR3 DNA reads TGCGCCAGCTTCCCCGGGGTTTTATCCTATGGCTACACCTTC. It specifies CASFPGVLSYGYTF. Combining the CDR3 with reference TRBV5-1 and TRBJ1-2 gives the whole variable domain KAGVTQTPRYLIKTRGQQVTLSCSPISGHRSVSWYQQTPGQGLQFLFEYFSETQRNKGNFPGRFSGRQFSNSRSEMNVSTLELGDSALYLCASFPGVLSYGYTFGSGTRLTVV.

The chain links TRBV6-1 to TRBJ1-1; no firm D call. CDR3 length: 14 residues. CDR1 and CDR2 from the germline V gene are MNHNS and SASEGT. Trimming left V 1 base short and J 4 bases short, with 10 bases between. CDR3 bases: TGTGCCAGCAGTGAAGGTGGAGGAGGCACTGAAGCTTTCTTT. Encoded protein: CASSEGGGGTEAFF.

V usage is TRBV10-3 and J usage is TRBJ2-1; 10 bases align to TRBD2. Germline V lookup: CDR1 ENHRY, CDR2 SYGVKD. The V segment lost 0 bases and the J segment 6 bases; nucleotides outside the gene matches: 5. The CDR3 covers 16 residues. CDR3 coding DNA: TGTGCCATCAGTGAGTCCCTAGCGGGGGAAAGCAATGAGCAGTTCTTC. Protein product: CAISESLAGESNEQFF.

The CDR3 region has the DNA TGTGCCAGTAGTATACTAGCGGGCTACGAGCAGTACTTC. Translating it yields CASSILAGYEQYF. The chain joins TRBV19 to TRBJ2-7; 8 bases are shared with TRBD2. Germline V gene data show CDR1 as LNHDA and CDR2 as SQIVND (reference sequence). V was clipped by 2 bases and J by 3 bases; unmatched bases: 0. CDR3 size: 13 residues.

The chain combines TRBV5-8 with TRBJ1-1; D is uncertain. Germline CDR1 reads SGHTS; CDR2 reads YDEGEE. V gave up 0 bases and J gave up 1 base, with 13 bases separating them. The CDR3 is made up of 16 amino acids. The CDR3 region has the DNA TGTGCCAGCAGCTTGGGAGGCTGGTCGGGGAACACTGAAGCTTTCTTT. Protein product: CASSLGGWSGNTEAFF.

The J gene is TRBJ1-3, the V gene TRBV27, with TRBD1 matching over 9 bases. The junction had 5 bases not matched to a gene; V was cut back by 7 bases and J by 4 bases. CDR3 length: 14 residues. Germline CDR1 is MNHEY and CDR2 is SMNVEV (reference sequence). The CDR3 spells CASTDRGAGNTIYF. The CDR3 bases are TGTGCCAGCACGGACAGGGGTGCCGGAAACACCATATATTTT.

The sample holds a few counts of this clone. The chain has TRBV19 and TRBJ2-1, with TRBD2 matching 7 bases. V shed 3 bases and J 3 bases; nucleotides not matched to a gene: 5. The germline V gene has CDR1 LNHDA and CDR2 SQIVND (reference sequence). This CDR3 region has 15 residues. DNA of the CDR3: TGTGCCAGTAGTATTGGTAGCGGGCTCTACAATGAGCAGTTCTTC. Amino acids: CASSIGSGLYNEQFF. The full variable domain, rest sourced from reference TRBV19 and TRBJ2-1, is DGGITQSPKYLFRKEGQNVTLSCEQNLNHDAMYWYRQDPGQGLRLIYYSQIVNDFQKGDIAEGYSVSREKKESFPLTVTSAQKNPTAFYLCASSIGSGLYNEQFFGPGTRLTVL.

The rearrangement links TRBV5-6 to TRBJ1-2; TRBD1 might be the D (6 bases). Germline assignment: CDR1 SGHDT and CDR2 YYEEEE. The CDR3 spans 13 residues. V was clipped by 5 bases and J by 7 bases, with 15 bases between them. The CDR3 loop reads CASRLTGNGGYTF. The CDR3 DNA is TGTGCCAGCAGGTTAACAGGGAATGGTGGCTACACCTTC. Based on the CDR3 plus reference TRBV5-6 and TRBJ1-2, the full variable domain is DAGVTQSPTHLIKTRGQQVTLRCSPKSGHDTVSWYQQALGQGPQFIFQYYEEEERQRGNFPDRFSGHQFPNYSSELNVNALLLGDSALYLCASRLTGNGGYTFGSGTRLTVV.

This clone has a single count. Other DNA sequences in this sample translate to the same CDR3. The chain combines TRBV19 with TRBJ2-3, with TRBD2 identical over 15 bases. Germline CDR1 LNHDA, CDR2 SQIVND (reference sequence). This CDR3 spans 15 amino acids. V dropped 5 bases and J dropped 4; count of bases not matched to a gene: 1. CDR3 sequence (DNA): TGTGCCAGTAGTGGACTAGCGGGGGGGCCAGATACGCAGTATTTT. Translating it yields CASSGLAGGPDTQYF. The full variable domain, rest sourced from reference TRBV19 and TRBJ2-3, is DGGITQSPKYLFRKEGQNVTLSCEQNLNHDAMYWYRQDPGQGLRLIYYSQIVNDFQKGDIAEGYSVSREKKESFPLTVTSAQKNPTAFYLCASSGLAGGPDTQYFGPGTRLTVL.

A few counts support this clone. The chain links TRBV6-5 to TRBJ1-3; no reliable D call. The CDR3 runs to 15 residues. Germline V gene sequence: CDR1 MNHEY, CDR2 SVGAGI. The V end lost 0 bases, the J end lost 0 bases, and 6 bases lay between the germline ends. The CDR3 DNA reads as TGTGCCAGCAGTTACTCGCTCAGCTCTGGAAACACCATATATTTT. Translation: CASSYSLSSGNTIYF.